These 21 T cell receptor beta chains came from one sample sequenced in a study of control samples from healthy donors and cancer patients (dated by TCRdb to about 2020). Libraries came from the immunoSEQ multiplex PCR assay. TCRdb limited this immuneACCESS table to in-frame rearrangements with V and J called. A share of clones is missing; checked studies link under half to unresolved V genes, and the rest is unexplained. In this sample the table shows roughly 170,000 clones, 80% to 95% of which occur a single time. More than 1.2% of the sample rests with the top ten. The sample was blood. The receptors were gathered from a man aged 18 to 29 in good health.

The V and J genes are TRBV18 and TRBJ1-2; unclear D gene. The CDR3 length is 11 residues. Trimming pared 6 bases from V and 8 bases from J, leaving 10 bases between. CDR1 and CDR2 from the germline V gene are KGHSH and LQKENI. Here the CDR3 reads CASSGRYGYTF. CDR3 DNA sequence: TGTGCCAGCTCCGGCCGTTACGGCTACACCTTC. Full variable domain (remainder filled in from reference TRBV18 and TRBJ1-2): NAGVMQNPRHLVRRRGQEARLRCSPMKGHSHVYWYRQLPEEGLKFMVYLQKENIIDESGMPKERFSAEFPKEGPSILRIQQVVRGDSAAYFCASSGRYGYTFGSGTRLTVV.

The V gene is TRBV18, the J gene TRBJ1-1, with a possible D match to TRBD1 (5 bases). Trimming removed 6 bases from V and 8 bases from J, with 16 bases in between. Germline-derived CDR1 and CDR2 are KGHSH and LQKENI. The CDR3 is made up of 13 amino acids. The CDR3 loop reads CASSPGRLLEAFF. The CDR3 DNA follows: TGTGCCAGCTCTCCGGGACGGCTCTTGGAAGCTTTCTTT.

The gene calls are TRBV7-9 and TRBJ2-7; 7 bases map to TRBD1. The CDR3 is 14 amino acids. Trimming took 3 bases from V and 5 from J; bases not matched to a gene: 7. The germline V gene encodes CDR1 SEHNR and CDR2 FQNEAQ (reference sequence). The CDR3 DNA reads TGTGCCAGCAGCTTTACGACAGGGTCCCACGAGCAGTACTTC. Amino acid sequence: CASSFTTGSHEQYF.

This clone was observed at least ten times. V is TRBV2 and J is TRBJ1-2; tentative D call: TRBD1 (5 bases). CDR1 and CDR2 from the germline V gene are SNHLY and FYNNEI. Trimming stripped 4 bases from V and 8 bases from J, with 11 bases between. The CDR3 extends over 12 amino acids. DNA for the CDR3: TGTGCCAGCAGTGGGGGGACCGCAGGCTACACCTTC. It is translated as CASSGGTAGYTF. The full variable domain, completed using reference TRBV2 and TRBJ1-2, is EPEVTQTPSHQVTQMGQEVILRCVPISNHLYFYWYRQILGQKVEFLVSFYNNEISEKSEIFDDQFSVERPDGSNFTLKIRSTKLEDSAMYFCASSGGTAGYTFGSGTRLTVV.

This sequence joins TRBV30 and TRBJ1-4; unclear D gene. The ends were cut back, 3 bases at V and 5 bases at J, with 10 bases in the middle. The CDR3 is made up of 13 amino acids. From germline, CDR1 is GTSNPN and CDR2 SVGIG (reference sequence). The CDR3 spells CAWRPGVNEKLFF. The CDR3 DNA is TGTGCCTGGAGACCCGGGGTAAATGAAAAACTGTTTTTT.

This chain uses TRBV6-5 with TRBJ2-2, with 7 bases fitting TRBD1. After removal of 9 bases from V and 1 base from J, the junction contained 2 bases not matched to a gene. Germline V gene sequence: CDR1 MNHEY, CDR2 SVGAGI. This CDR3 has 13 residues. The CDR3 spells CASRTGNTGELFF. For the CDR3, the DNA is TGTGCCAGTCGGACAGGGAACACCGGGGAGCTGTTTTTT.

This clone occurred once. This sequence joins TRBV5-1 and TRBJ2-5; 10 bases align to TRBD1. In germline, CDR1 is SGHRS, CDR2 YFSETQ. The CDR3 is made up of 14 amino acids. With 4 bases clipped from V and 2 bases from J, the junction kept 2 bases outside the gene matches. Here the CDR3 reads CASSEGQGQETQYF. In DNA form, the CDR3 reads TGCGCCAGCAGCGAGGGACAGGGGCAAGAGACCCAGTACTTC. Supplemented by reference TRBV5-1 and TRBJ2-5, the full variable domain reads KAGVTQTPRYLIKTRGQQVTLSCSPISGHRSVSWYQQTPGQGLQFLFEYFSETQRNKGNFPGRFSGRQFSNSRSEMNVSTLELGDSALYLCASSEGQGQETQYFGPGTRLLVL.

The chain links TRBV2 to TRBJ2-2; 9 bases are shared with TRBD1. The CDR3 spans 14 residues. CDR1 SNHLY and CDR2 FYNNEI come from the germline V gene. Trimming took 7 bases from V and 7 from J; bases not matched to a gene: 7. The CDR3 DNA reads TGTGCCAGCATCGCGGACAGGGGTGACGGGGAGCTGTTTTTT. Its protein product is CASIADRGDGELFF.

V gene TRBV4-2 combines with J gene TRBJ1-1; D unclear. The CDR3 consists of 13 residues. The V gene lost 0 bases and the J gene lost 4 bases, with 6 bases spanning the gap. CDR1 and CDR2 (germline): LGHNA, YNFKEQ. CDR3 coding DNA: TGTGCCAGCAGCCAAGATTCGGGCACTGAAGCTTTCTTT. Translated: CASSQDSGTEAFF.

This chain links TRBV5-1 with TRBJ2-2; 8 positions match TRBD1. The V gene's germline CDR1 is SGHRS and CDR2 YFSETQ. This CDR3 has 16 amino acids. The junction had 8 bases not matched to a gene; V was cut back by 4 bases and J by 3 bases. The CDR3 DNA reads TGCGCCAGCAGCCCGGAAGGGACAGGCTACACCGGGGAGCTGTTTTTT. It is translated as CASSPEGTGYTGELFF.

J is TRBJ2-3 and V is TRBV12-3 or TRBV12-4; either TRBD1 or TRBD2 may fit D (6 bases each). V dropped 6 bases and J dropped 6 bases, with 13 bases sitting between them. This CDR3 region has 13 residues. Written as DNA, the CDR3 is TGTGCCAGCAGAGGGGGGCAGGGGGATACGCAGTATTTT. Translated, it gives CASRGGQGDTQYF.

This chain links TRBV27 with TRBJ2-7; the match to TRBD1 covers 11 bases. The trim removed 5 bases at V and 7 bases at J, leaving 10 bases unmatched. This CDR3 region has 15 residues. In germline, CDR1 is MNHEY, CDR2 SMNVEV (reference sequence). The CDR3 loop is CASSQGGQGAGEQYF. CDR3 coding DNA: TGTGCCAGCAGTCAAGGTGGACAGGGGGCGGGAGAGCAGTACTTC.

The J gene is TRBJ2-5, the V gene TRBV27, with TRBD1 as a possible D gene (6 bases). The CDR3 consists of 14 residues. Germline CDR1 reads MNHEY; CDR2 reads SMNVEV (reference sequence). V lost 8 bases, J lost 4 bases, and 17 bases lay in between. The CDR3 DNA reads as TGTGCCAGCTCTTCAAGCCAGGGGCGAGAGACCCAGTACTTC. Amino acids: CASSSSQGRETQYF.

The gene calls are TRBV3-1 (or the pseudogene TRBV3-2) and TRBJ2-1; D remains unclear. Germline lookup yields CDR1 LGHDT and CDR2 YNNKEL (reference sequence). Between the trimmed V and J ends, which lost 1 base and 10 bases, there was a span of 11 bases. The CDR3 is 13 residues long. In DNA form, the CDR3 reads TGTGCCAGCAGCCAAGGCAACTTTGGAGAGCAGTTCTTC. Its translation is CASSQGNFGEQFF.

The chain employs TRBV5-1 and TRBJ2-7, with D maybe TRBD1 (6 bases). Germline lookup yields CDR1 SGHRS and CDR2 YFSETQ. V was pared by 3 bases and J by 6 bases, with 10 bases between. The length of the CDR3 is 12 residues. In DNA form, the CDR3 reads TGCGCCAGCAGCTCCAGAGGGGGCGAGCAGTACTTC. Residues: CASSSRGGEQYF.

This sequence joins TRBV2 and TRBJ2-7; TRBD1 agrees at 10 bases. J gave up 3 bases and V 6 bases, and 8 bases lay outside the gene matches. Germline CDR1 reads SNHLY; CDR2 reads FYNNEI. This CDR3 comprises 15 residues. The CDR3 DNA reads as TGTGCCAGCAGAGAGGGGACAGGGGAGGGCTACGAGCAGTACTTC. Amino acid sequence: CASREGTGEGYEQYF.

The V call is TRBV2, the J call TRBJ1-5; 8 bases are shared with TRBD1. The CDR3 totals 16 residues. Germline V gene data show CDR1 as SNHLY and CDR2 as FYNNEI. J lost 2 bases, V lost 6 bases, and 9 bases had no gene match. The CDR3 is CASRERTGLGNQPQHF. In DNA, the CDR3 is TGTGCCAGCAGGGAGAGGACAGGGCTCGGCAATCAGCCCCAGCATTTT.

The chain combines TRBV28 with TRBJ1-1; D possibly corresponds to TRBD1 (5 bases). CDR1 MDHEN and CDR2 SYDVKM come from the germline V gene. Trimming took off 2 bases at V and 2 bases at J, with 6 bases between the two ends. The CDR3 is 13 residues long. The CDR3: CASSLQGNTEAFF. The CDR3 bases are TGTGCCAGCAGTTTACAGGGAAACACTGAAGCTTTCTTT.

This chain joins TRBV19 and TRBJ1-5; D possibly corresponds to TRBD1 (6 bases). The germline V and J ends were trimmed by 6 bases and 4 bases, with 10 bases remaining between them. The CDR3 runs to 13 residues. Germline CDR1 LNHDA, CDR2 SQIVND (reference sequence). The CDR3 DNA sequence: TGTGCCAGTAGCAAGGACAGAAATCAGCCCCAGCATTTT. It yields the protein CASSKDRNQPQHF. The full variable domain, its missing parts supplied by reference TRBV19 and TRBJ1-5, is DGGITQSPKYLFRKEGQNVTLSCEQNLNHDAMYWYRQDPGQGLRLIYYSQIVNDFQKGDIAEGYSVSREKKESFPLTVTSAQKNPTAFYLCASSKDRNQPQHFGDGTRLSIL.

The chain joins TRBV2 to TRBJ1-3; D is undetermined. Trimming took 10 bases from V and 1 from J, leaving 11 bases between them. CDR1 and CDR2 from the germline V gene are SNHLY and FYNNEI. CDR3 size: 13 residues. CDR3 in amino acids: CAIDPGSGNTIYF. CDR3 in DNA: TGTGCCATCGACCCCGGTTCTGGAAACACCATATATTTT.

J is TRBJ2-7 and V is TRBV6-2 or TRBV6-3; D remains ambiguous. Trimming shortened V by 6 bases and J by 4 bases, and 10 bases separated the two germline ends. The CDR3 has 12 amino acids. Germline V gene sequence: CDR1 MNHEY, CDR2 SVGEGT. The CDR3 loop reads CASSPPSYEQYF. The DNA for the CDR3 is TGTGCCAGCAGCCCCCCCTCATACGAGCAGTACTTC.